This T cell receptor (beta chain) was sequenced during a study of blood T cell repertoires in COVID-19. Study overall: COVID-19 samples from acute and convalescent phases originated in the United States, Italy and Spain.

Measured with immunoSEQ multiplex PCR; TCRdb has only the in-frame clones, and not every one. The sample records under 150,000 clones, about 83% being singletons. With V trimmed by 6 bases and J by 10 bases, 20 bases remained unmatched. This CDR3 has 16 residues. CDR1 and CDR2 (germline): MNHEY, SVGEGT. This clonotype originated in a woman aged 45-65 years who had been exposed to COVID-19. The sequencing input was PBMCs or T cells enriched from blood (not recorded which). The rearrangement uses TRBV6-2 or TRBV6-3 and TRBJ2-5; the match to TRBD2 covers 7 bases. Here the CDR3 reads CASSSIGTIGAGVQYF. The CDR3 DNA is TGTGCCAGCAGCTCCATAGGGACTATTGGGGCGGGAGTCCAGTACTTC.